This T cell receptor beta chain derives from a study of T cells in Graves' hyperthyroidism and ophthalmopathy. The investigators amplified TCR beta CDR3 regions from RNA transcripts. The study used the HTBI primer set for a first-round RT-PCR of the TCR CDR3. In TCRdb, the multiplex PCR reads were re-called with MiXCR into one record per CDR3 protein. The sample carries more than 500,000 distinct CDR3 sequences, 11% to 15% recorded once. In the case of this clonotype: Its antigen is unknown.

The PBMCs studied were ones that came from 10 ml fresh peripheral blood. Germline V lookup: CDR1 DFQATT, CDR2 SNEGSKA (reference sequence). This CDR3 spans 15 amino acids. V was cut by 2 bases and J by 2 bases, with 10 bases left in between. Study conclusions and caveats: From stable hyperthyroidism, ophthalmopathy was separated by a 13 V-J model.

This TCR came from a woman aged 40 to 49 with Graves' hyperthyroidism. The material sequenced was blood. The chain carries TRBV20-1 and TRBJ2-6, with D possibly being TRBD2 (5 bases). The CDR3 spells CSARKRRAGANVLTF. The DNA of the CDR3 is TGCAGTGCTAGAAAGAGGCGGGCTGGGGCCAACGTCCTGACTTTC.